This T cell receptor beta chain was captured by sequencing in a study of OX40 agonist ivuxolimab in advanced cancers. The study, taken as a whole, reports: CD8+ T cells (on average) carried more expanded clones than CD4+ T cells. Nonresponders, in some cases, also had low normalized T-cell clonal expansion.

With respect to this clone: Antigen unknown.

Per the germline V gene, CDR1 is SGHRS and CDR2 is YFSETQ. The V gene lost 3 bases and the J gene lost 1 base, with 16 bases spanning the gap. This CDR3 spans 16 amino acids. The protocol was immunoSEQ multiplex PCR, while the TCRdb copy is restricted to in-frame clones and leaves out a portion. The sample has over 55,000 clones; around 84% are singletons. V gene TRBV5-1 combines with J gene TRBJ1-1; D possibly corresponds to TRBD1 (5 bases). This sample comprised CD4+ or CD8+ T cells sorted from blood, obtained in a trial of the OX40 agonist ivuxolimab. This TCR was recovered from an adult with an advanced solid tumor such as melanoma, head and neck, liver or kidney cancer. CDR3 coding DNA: TGCGCCAGCAGCTACCGACAGCCGTGGGGGAACACTGAAGCTTTCTTT. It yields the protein CASSYRQPWGNTEAFF.